This TCR beta chain was observed in a study of blood T cell repertoires in COVID-19. V was pared by 0 bases and J by 8 bases, with 10 bases between. The CDR3 contains 14 residues. Germline V CDR1 and CDR2: MNHEY, SMNVEV (reference sequence). Method: immunoSEQ multiplex PCR; TCRdb's copy keeps in-frame clones and lacks some. The sample carries about 150,000 clones, 87% recorded once. The rearrangement links TRBV27 to TRBJ2-2; D gene ambiguous. The sequence derives from a woman aged 50 to 60 with acute or convalescent COVID-19. The sequenced material came from peripheral blood. CDR3 in DNA: TGTGCCAGCAGTTTATCCCCAGTCCCGGGGGAGCTGTTTTTT. It is translated as CASSLSPVPGELFF.